The present T cell receptor (beta chain) was sequenced within a study of long-term antiretroviral therapy in people with HIV. A remark on this clone: Its antigen is undetermined.

Treatment for all HIV-infected participants took place in the United States. Notes on the study in general: Investigators report no available data on ART adherence, viral resistance or therapy changes. The clones with expansion before ART were dominant in the repertoire at all time points. Control repertoires displayed wider CDR3 length ranges than the HIV repertoires.

Version v3.0 of the immunoSEQ assay was performed at survey level. Repertoires were generated with immunoSEQ multiplex PCR, while TCRdb's copy carries only in-frame clones and drops some. The sample consists of fewer than 45,000 clones, around four fifths of them appearing once. Germline CDR1 is MDHEN and CDR2 is SYDVKM. This CDR3 spans 16 amino acids. J gave up 3 bases and V 6 bases, and 4 bases lay outside the gene matches. The origin of this receptor is a man aged 18 to 35 with HIV. Here the sequenced sample was unsorted PBMCs, taken 0.3 years after starting antiretroviral therapy. This chain joins TRBV28 and TRBJ2-2; 13 bases fit TRBD2. CDR3 coding DNA: TGTGCCAGCAGGACAGGACTAGCGGGGGACACCGGGGAGCTGTTTTTT. This gives the protein CASRTGLAGDTGELFF. The variable domain in full, completed from reference TRBV28 and TRBJ2-2, reads DVKVTQSSRYLVKRTGEKVFLECVQDMDHENMFWYRQDPGLGLRLIYFSYDVKMKEKGDIPEGYSVSREKKERFSLILESASTNQTSMYLCASRTGLAGDTGELFFGEGSRLTVL.